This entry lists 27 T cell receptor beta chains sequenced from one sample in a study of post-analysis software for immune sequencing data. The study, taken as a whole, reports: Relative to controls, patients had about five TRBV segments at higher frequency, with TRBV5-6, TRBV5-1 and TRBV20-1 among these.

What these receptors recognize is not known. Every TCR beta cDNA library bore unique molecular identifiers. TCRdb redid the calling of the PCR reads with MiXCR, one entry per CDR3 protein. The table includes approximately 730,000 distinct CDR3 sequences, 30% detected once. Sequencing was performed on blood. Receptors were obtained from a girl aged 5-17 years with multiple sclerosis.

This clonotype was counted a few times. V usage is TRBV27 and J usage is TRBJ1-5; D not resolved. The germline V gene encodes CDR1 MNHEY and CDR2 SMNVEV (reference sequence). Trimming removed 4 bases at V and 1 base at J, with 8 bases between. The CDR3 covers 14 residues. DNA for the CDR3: TGTGCCAGCAGTTCGACACACAGCAATCAGCCCCAGCATTTT. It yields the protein CASSSTHSNQPQHF.

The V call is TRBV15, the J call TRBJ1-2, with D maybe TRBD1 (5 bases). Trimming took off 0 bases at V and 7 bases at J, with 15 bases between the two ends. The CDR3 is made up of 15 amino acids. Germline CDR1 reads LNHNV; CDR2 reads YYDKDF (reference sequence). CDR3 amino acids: CATSRDLLVGVGYTF. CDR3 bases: TGTGCCACCAGCAGAGATTTACTGGTGGGGGTTGGCTACACCTTC.

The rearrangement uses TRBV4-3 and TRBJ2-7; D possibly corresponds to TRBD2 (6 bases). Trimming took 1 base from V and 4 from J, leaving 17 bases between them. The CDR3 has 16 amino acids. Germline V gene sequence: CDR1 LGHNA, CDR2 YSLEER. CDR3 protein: CASSQGVGRGTYEQYF. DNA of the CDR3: TGCGCCAGCAGCCAAGGGGTGGGCCGGGGGACGTACGAGCAGTACTTC.

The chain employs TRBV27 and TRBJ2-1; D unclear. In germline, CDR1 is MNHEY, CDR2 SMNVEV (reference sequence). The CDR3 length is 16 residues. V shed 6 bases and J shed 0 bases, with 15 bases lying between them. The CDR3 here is CASRLTPLLSYNEQFF. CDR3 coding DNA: TGTGCCAGCAGATTGACCCCGCTTCTCTCCTACAATGAGCAGTTCTTC.

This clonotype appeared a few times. In DNA, the CDR3 is TGCAGTGTTAGGGGTAATGGGGCCAACGTCCTGACTTTC. The encoded protein is CSVRGNGANVLTF. J is TRBJ2-6 and V is TRBV20-1; weak D call: TRBD1 (5 bases). Trimming took 7 bases from V and 3 from J, leaving 10 bases between them. The CDR3 is 13 amino acids. Germline V gene sequence: CDR1 DFQATT, CDR2 SNEGSKA (reference sequence).

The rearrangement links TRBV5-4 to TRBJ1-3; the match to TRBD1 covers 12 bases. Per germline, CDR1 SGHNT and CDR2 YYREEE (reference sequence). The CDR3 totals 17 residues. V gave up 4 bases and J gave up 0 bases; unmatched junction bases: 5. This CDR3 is CASSAGQGANSGNTIYF. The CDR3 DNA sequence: TGTGCCAGCAGCGCGGGACAGGGGGCAAACTCTGGAAACACCATATATTTT.

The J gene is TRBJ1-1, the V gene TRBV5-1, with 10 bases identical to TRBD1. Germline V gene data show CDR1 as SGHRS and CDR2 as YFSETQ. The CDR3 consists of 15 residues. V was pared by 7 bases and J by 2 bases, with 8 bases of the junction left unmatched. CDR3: CASRDRGEGNTEAFF. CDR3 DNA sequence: TGCGCCAGCCGGGACAGGGGCGAAGGAAACACTGAAGCTTTCTTT. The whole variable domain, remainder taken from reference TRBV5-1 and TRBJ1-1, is KAGVTQTPRYLIKTRGQQVTLSCSPISGHRSVSWYQQTPGQGLQFLFEYFSETQRNKGNFPGRFSGRQFSNSRSEMNVSTLELGDSALYLCASRDRGEGNTEAFFGQGTRLTVV.

The CDR3: CASSPQGPGNQPQHF. CDR3 bases: TGTGCCAGCTCACCCCAGGGGCCGGGGAATCAGCCCCAGCATTTT. V is TRBV18 and J is TRBJ1-5, with D perhaps matching TRBD1 (6 bases). Germline CDR1 is KGHSH and CDR2 is LQKENI. This CDR3 region has 15 residues. The germline V and J ends were trimmed by 3 bases and 4 bases, with 13 bases remaining between them.

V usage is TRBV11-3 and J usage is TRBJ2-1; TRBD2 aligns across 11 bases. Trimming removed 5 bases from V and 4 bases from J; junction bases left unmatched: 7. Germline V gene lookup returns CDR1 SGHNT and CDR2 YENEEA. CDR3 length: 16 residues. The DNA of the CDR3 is TGTGCCAGCAGCCCGTGGACTAGCGGGTCTTACAATGAGCAGTTCTTC. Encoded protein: CASSPWTSGSYNEQFF.

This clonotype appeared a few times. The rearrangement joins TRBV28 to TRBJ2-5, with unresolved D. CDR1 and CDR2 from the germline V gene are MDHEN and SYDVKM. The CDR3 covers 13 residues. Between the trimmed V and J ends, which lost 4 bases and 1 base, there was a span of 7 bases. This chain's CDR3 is CASSYNSQETQYF. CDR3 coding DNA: TGTGCCAGCAGTTATAACTCCCAAGAGACCCAGTACTTC.

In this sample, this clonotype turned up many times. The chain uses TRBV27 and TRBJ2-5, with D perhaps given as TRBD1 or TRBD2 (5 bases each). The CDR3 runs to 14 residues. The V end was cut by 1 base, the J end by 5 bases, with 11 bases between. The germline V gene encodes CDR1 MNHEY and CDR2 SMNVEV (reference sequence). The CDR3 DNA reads TGTGCCAGCAGTTTATTTGGGGGACGGGAGACCCAGTACTTC. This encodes CASSLFGGRETQYF.

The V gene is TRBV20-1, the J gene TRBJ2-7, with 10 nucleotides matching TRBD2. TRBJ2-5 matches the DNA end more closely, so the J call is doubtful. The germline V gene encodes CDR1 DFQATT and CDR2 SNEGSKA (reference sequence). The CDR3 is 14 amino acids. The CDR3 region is CSARTSGVPGTQYF. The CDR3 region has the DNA TGCAGTGCTAGAACTAGCGGGGTCCCGGGGACCCAGTACTTC.

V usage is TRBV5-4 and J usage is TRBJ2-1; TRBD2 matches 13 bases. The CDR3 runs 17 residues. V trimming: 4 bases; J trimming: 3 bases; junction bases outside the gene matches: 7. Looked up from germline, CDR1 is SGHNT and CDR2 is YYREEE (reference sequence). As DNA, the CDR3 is TGTGCCAGCAGCCCCGGACTAGCGGGAGCGGGCTACAATGAGCAGTTCTTC. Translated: CASSPGLAGAGYNEQFF.

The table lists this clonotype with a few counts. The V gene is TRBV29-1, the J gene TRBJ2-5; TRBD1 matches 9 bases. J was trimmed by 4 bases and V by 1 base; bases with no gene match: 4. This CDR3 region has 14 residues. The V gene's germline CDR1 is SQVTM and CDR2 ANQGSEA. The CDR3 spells CSVEGDRGRETQYF. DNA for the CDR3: TGCAGCGTTGAAGGCGACAGGGGGAGAGAGACCCAGTACTTC.

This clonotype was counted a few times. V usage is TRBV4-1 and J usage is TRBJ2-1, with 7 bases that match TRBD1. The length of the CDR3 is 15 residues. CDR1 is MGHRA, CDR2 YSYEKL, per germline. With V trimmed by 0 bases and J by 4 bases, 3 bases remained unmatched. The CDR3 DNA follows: TGCGCCAGCAGCCAAGACCAGGGACAGTACAATGAGCAGTTCTTC. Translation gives CASSQDQGQYNEQFF.

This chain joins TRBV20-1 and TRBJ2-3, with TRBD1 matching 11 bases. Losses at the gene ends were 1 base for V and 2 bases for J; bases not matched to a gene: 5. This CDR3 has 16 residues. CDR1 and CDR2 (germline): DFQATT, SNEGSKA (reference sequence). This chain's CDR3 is CSARAGTGGITDTQYF. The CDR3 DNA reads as TGCAGTGCTAGAGCCGGGACAGGGGGTATCACAGATACGCAGTATTTT.

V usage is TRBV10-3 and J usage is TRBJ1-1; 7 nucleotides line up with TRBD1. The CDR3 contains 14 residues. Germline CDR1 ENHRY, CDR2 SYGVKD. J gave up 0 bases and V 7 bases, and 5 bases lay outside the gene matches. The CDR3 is CAINRDSLNTEAFF. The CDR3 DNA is TGTGCCATCAATCGGGACAGTCTGAACACTGAAGCTTTCTTT.

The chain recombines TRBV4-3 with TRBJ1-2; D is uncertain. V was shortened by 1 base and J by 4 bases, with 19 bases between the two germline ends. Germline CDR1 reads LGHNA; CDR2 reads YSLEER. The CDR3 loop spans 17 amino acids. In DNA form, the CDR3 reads TGCGCCAGCAGCCAAGCGCACAGAAAGCAGATGATCTATGGCTACACCTTC. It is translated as CASSQAHRKQMIYGYTF.

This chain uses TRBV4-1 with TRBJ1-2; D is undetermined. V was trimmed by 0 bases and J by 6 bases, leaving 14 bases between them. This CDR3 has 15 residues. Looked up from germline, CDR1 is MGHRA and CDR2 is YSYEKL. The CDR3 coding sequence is TGCGCCAGCAGCCAAGACTCGGCGATAGTAAATGGCTACACCTTC. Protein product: CASSQDSAIVNGYTF.

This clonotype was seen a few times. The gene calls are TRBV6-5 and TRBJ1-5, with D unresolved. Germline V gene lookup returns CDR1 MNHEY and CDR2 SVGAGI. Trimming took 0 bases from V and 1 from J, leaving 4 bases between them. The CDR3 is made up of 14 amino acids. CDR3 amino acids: CASSYSESNQPQHF. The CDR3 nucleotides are TGTGCCAGCAGTTACTCGGAGAGCAATCAGCCCCAGCATTTT.

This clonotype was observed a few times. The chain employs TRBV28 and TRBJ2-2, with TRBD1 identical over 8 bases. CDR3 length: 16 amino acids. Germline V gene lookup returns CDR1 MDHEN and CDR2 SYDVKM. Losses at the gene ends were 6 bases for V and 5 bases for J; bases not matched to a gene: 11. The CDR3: CASSTGGKSITGELFF. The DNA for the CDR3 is TGTGCCAGCAGCACAGGGGGAAAATCTATTACCGGGGAGCTGTTTTTT.

CDR3 residues: CASSFPGQTTYNEQFF. For the CDR3, the DNA is TGTGCCAGCAGCTTTCCGGGACAGACGACCTACAATGAGCAGTTCTTC. V and J are TRBV7-8 and TRBJ2-1; 7 nucleotides match TRBD1. Per germline, CDR1 SGHVS and CDR2 FQNEAQ. The V gene end was trimmed by 3 bases and the J gene end by 2 bases; junction bases not matched to a gene: 7. The CDR3 sequence is 16 residues long.

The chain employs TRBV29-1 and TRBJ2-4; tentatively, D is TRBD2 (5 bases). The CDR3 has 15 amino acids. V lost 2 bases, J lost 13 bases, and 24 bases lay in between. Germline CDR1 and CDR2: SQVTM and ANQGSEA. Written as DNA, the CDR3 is TGCAGCGTTGAATCGGGCGGTAGAGGGAGTGGGGAGCAGTACTTC. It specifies CSVESGGRGSGEQYF.

The DNA of the CDR3 is TGTGCCAGCAGTAGAACTAGCGGGGGGAACACGTACAATGAGCAGTTCTTC. This gives the protein CASSRTSGGNTYNEQFF. This sequence joins TRBV12-3 or TRBV12-4 and TRBJ2-1, with 12 bases aligning to TRBD2. The CDR3 spans 17 residues. Unmatched junction bases numbered 9, after V lost 5 bases and J lost 4 bases.

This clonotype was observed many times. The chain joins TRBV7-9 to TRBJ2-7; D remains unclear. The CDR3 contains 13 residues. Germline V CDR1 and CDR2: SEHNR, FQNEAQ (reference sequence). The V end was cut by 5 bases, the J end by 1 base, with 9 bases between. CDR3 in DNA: TGTGCCAGCAGCAGGGAAAGTTCCTACGAGCAGTACTTC. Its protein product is CASSRESSYEQYF.

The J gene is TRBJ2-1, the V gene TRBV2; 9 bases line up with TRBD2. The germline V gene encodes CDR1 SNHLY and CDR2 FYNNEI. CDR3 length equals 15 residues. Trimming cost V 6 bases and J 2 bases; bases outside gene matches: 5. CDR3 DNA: TGTGCCAGCAGCCAAGAGCGGGGGGCCTACAATGAGCAGTTCTTC. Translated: CASSQERGAYNEQFF.

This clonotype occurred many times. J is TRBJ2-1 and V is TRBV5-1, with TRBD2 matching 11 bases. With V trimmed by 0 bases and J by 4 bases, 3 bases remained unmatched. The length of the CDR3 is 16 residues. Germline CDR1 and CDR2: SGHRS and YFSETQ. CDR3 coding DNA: TGCGCCAGCAGCTTGGGAGGGACTAGCGGATACAATGAGCAGTTCTTC. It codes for CASSLGGTSGYNEQFF. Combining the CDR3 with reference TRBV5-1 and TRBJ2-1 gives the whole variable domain KAGVTQTPRYLIKTRGQQVTLSCSPISGHRSVSWYQQTPGQGLQFLFEYFSETQRNKGNFPGRFSGRQFSNSRSEMNVSTLELGDSALYLCASSLGGTSGYNEQFFGPGTRLTVL.